The 26 T cell receptor beta chains reported below all come from one sample, sequenced in a study of T cell repertoires in ileal Crohn's disease. Specified time point: proximal margin of the surgical specimen (macroscopically non-inflamed). Measured with immunoSEQ multiplex PCR; TCRdb has only the in-frame clones, and not every one. The profile shows several thousand clones, about 74% of them singletons. Sequences were obtained from ileal tissue. Receptor source: an adult with Crohn's disease.

The chain is built from TRBV25-1 and TRBJ1-5; 9 positions agree with TRBD1. Germline CDR1 reads MGHDK; CDR2 reads SYGVNS. V lost 5 bases to trimming and J lost 3 bases; unmatched junction nucleotides: 11. The CDR3 totals 17 residues. The CDR3, as DNA: TGTGCCAGCAGTAACCGGGACAGGGATATCCCCAATCAGCCCCAGCATTTT. Amino acids: CASSNRDRDIPNQPQHF.

This chain links TRBV6-6 with TRBJ1-1; 7 nucleotides align to TRBD1. This CDR3 has 14 residues. CDR1 is MNHNY and CDR2 is SVGAGI in the germline V gene (reference sequence). J was trimmed by 6 bases and V by 3 bases; bases with no gene match: 7. CDR3 nucleotides: TGTGCCAGCAGTTATGGGACAGAGATCCCTGAAGCTTTCTTT. It codes for CASSYGTEIPEAFF.

J is TRBJ1-4 and V is TRBV27; perhaps TRBD1 as D (6 bases). This CDR3 contains 14 residues. The V end lost 6 bases, the J end lost 4 bases, and 12 bases lay between the germline ends. Germline CDR1 and CDR2: MNHEY and SMNVEV (reference sequence). DNA for the CDR3: TGTGCCAGCAGCCCCAGGGGCTTTAATGAAAAACTGTTTTTT. As protein: CASSPRGFNEKLFF.

This clone was counted a single time. The rearrangement uses TRBV27 and TRBJ2-1; 8 bases align to TRBD1. V trimming: 6 bases; J trimming: 10 bases; junction bases outside the gene matches: 14. Germline V gene sequence: CDR1 MNHEY, CDR2 SMNVEV (reference sequence). There are 15 residues in the CDR3. CDR3 coding DNA: TGTGCCAGCAGCGAGGGGACAGGTAACGCTTTGGAGCAGTTCTTC. It translates to CASSEGTGNALEQFF.

J is TRBJ2-7 and V is TRBV4-3; tentative D call: TRBD2 (5 bases). The germline V gene has CDR1 LGHNA and CDR2 YSLEER. This CDR3 contains 15 residues. The V gene lost 2 bases and the J gene lost 3 bases, with 14 bases spanning the gap. CDR3 in DNA: TGCGCCAGCAGCCAACTCCGGGGTCCGGGCTACGAGCAGTACTTC. Its translation: CASSQLRGPGYEQYF.

The J gene is TRBJ1-2, the V gene TRBV28; TRBD1 matches at 7 bases. The CDR3 contains 15 residues. V shed 2 bases, J shed 4 bases, and the junction held 7 bases outside the gene matches. CDR1 is MDHEN, CDR2 SYDVKM, per germline. The CDR3 is CASSLGQGGSYGYTF. For the CDR3, the DNA is TGTGCCAGCAGTTTAGGTCAGGGGGGTTCCTATGGCTACACCTTC.

The chain joins TRBV7-2 to TRBJ2-7; TRBD2 aligns across 7 bases. CDR1 SGHTA and CDR2 FQGNSA come from the germline V gene. The junction had 3 bases not matched to a gene; V was cut back by 0 bases and J by 4 bases. The CDR3 has 14 amino acids. The CDR3 protein is CASSLAGGPYEQYF. DNA for the CDR3: TGTGCCAGCAGCTTAGCGGGAGGGCCATACGAGCAGTACTTC.

V gene TRBV14 combines with J gene TRBJ2-1, with a weak D call TRBD1 (5 bases). V lost 4 bases, J lost 3 bases, and 10 bases lay in between. The CDR3 is 14 residues long. Germline V lookup: CDR1 SGHDN, CDR2 FVKESK. The CDR3 DNA is TGTGCCAGCAGCCCGTTCGACAGCTACAATGAGCAGTTCTTC. This gives the protein CASSPFDSYNEQFF.

This sequence joins TRBV19 and TRBJ2-1; 7 nucleotides line up with TRBD2. CDR1 and CDR2 (germline): LNHDA, SQIVND (reference sequence). V was clipped by 5 bases and J by 5 bases; unmatched bases: 9. This CDR3 spans 15 amino acids. The CDR3 DNA is TGTGCCAGTAGTTCTAAGGGCGGACTAGACAATGAGCAGTTCTTC. Its protein product is CASSSKGGLDNEQFF.

The rearrangement links TRBV7-9 to TRBJ1-1, with a weak D call TRBD1 (6 bases). Germline CDR1 SEHNR, CDR2 FQNEAQ (reference sequence). Deletions cut 11 bases from V and 1 base from J, with 14 bases between. CDR3 length: 13 residues. The CDR3 here is CAGGDTANTEAFF. CDR3 DNA: TGTGCCGGGGGGGACACCGCGAACACTGAAGCTTTCTTT.

The chain employs TRBV2 and TRBJ1-5, with D possibly being TRBD1 (5 bases). CDR1 is SNHLY, CDR2 FYNNEI, per germline. V was cut by 10 bases and J by 3 bases, with 19 bases left in between. The CDR3 is made up of 15 amino acids. The CDR3 bases are TGTGCCACCAAAAAAGACACAGGCAACAATCAGCCCCAGCATTTT. This translates into CATKKDTGNNQPQHF.

The rearrangement uses TRBV10-3 and TRBJ1-5; 8 bases match TRBD1. Trimming took 4 bases from V and 4 from J; bases not matched to a gene: 9. The germline gives CDR1 ENHRY, CDR2 SYGVKD. The CDR3 extends over 16 amino acids. CDR3 in amino acids: CAISGGQGERNQPQHF. The CDR3 bases are TGTGCCATCAGTGGAGGACAGGGAGAGAGGAATCAGCCCCAGCATTTT.

Only a few counts were recorded for this clone. This sequence joins TRBV14 and TRBJ1-3; no firm D call. CDR3 length: 13 amino acids. Germline V gives CDR1 SGHDN, CDR2 FVKESK. Deletions cut 5 bases from V and 7 bases from J, with 12 bases between. CDR3 region: CASSFSFGNTIYF. CDR3 coding DNA: TGTGCCAGCAGCTTCTCTTTTGGGAACACCATATATTTT.

J is TRBJ2-2 and V is TRBV10-3; weak D call: TRBD2 (5 bases). Trimming pared 9 bases from V and 3 bases from J, leaving 5 bases between. This CDR3 spans 11 amino acids. Germline V gene sequence: CDR1 ENHRY, CDR2 SYGVKD. The CDR3 DNA sequence: TGTGCCATAGCGGACACCGGGGAGCTGTTTTTT. This encodes CAIADTGELFF.

CDR3 sequence (DNA): TGTGCCAGCAGTATCGACAGGTCCATCAGTCAGCCCCAGCATTTT. As protein: CASSIDRSISQPQHF. The rearrangement links TRBV6-1 to TRBJ1-5, with D maybe TRBD1 (6 bases). V was shortened by 5 bases and J by 6 bases, with 17 bases between the two germline ends. The CDR3 is made up of 15 amino acids. CDR1 and CDR2 from the germline V gene are MNHNS and SASEGT.

In this sample, this clone turned up once. V gene TRBV6-5 combines with J gene TRBJ2-1, with TRBD2 matching over 7 bases. The germline CDR1 and CDR2 sequences are MNHEY and SVGAGI. This CDR3 region has 14 residues. J gave up 5 bases and V 1 base, and 2 bases lay outside the gene matches. DNA of the CDR3: TGTGCCAGCAGTTACTTAGCGGGTAACAATGAGCAGTTCTTC. Translating gives CASSYLAGNNEQFF.

The chain is built from TRBV9 and TRBJ1-3; D not resolved. V was cut by 0 bases and J by 0 bases, with 10 bases left in between. The CDR3 spans 16 residues. The germline V gene encodes CDR1 SGDLS and CDR2 YYNGEE. CDR3 bases: TGTGCCAGCAGCGTAGGATCTGGCAGCTCTGGAAACACCATATATTTT. This gives the protein CASSVGSGSSGNTIYF.

V and J are TRBV6-1 and TRBJ2-3; D gene uncertain. The V end lost 7 bases, the J end lost 6 bases, and 11 bases lay between the germline ends. This CDR3 has 12 amino acids. In germline, CDR1 is MNHNS, CDR2 SASEGT. The CDR3 reads CASKPIRDTQYF. The CDR3 DNA reads as TGTGCCAGCAAACCGATAAGGGATACGCAGTATTTT.

The gene calls are TRBV28 and TRBJ2-1, with 7 nucleotides matching TRBD2. The CDR3 sequence is 15 residues long. J gave up 5 bases and V 7 bases, and 11 bases lay outside the gene matches. CDR1 is MDHEN, CDR2 SYDVKM, per germline. This CDR3 is CASTQAASGHNEQFF. In DNA, the CDR3 is TGTGCCAGCACCCAAGCGGCTAGCGGACACAATGAGCAGTTCTTC. Complete variable domain (other parts from reference TRBV28 and TRBJ2-1): DVKVTQSSRYLVKRTGEKVFLECVQDMDHENMFWYRQDPGLGLRLIYFSYDVKMKEKGDIPEGYSVSREKKERFSLILESASTNQTSMYLCASTQAASGHNEQFFGPGTRLTVL.

V is TRBV27 and J is TRBJ2-5; 10 bases agree with TRBD2. V lost 2 bases and J lost 5; bases outside the gene matches: 5. This CDR3 has 15 amino acids. Per germline, CDR1 MNHEY and CDR2 SMNVEV (reference sequence). The CDR3 coding sequence is TGTGCCAGCAGTTTAGGAGCGGGAGGGAGGGAGACCCAGTACTTC. This gives the protein CASSLGAGGRETQYF.

V and J are TRBV28 and TRBJ1-5; D gene unclear. The germline V gene encodes CDR1 MDHEN and CDR2 SYDVKM. The CDR3 is made up of 15 amino acids. V lost 2 bases to trimming and J lost 5 bases, with 13 bases between them. CDR3 sequence (DNA): TGTGCCAGCAGTTTACCCCGGACGGGCCATCAGCCCCAGCATTTT. It encodes CASSLPRTGHQPQHF.

Only a few counts were recorded for this clone. The chain is built from TRBV7-9 and TRBJ1-1; D not resolved. V was clipped by 5 bases and J by 1 base, with 8 bases between them. The CDR3 spans 13 residues. Germline CDR1 and CDR2: SEHNR and FQNEAQ (reference sequence). CDR3 loop: CASSLGWNTEAFF. For the CDR3, the DNA is TGTGCCAGCAGCCTCGGGTGGAACACTGAAGCTTTCTTT.

V and J are TRBV5-1 and TRBJ2-7; D is ambiguous. CDR1 SGHRS and CDR2 YFSETQ come from the germline V gene. The CDR3 is made up of 14 amino acids. V was clipped by 2 bases and J by 0 bases, with 9 bases between them. The DNA for the CDR3 is TGCGCCAGCAGCTTACAGAGCAGCTCCTACGAGCAGTACTTC. This encodes CASSLQSSSYEQYF.

The chain recombines TRBV4-1 with TRBJ2-7; 9 nucleotides agree with TRBD2. V lost 8 bases, J lost 6 bases, and 11 bases stayed unmatched. Germline V CDR1 and CDR2: MGHRA, YSYEKL. CDR3 length: 14 amino acids. The CDR3 coding sequence is TGCGCCAGCGGGCACCCTAGCGGGACCTCCGAGCAGTACTTC. This codes for CASGHPSGTSEQYF.

The chain uses TRBV29-1 and TRBJ1-5; D is ambiguous. Germline V gene data show CDR1 as SQVTM and CDR2 as ANQGSEA. CDR3 length: 15 residues. Between the trimmed V and J ends, which lost 4 bases and 0 bases, there was a span of 13 bases. The CDR3 coding sequence is TGCAGCGTTGGTTCTGGAGGAGGTAGCAATCAGCCCCAGCATTTT. Translated: CSVGSGGGSNQPQHF.

This chain uses TRBV6-5 with TRBJ2-1, with D hard to call. The V gene's germline CDR1 is MNHEY and CDR2 SVGAGI. V lost 6 bases, J lost 6 bases, and 12 bases lay in between. The CDR3 spans 13 residues. The CDR3 DNA is TGTGCCAGCAGCCCCATTAAGGGCAATGAGCAGTTCTTC. Encoded protein: CASSPIKGNEQFF.